This T cell receptor beta chain was sequenced for a study of blood T cell repertoires in COVID-19 (dated by TCRdb to 2018 to 2020). Broadly, across the study: Collaborator samples came from the United States, Italy and Spain and covered acute and convalescent phases of COVID-19. The samples were drawn from the first 160 participants of the ongoing ImmuneRACE study and from some 1,300 subjects provided by 6 global collaborators. The repertoires were made available in a free public database intended to serve as a resource for research on the immune response to SARS-CoV-2. Nearly every sample came with metadata listing a de-identified subject ID, COVID-19 status, age in years and sex. Where available, HLA class I and class II types were taken from metadata supplied by the sample provider and were not determined by assay-based typing. Deeply sampled blood TCRbeta repertoires from subjects exposed to, actively infected with, or recovered from COVID-19 were included in the dataset. The prospective study material was composed of cDNA or gDNA derived from T cells, B-cell-depleted T cells, or PBMCs.

Spanning cysteine to phenylalanine, the CDR3 consists of 16 amino acids. The kept DNA is CDR3 alone, 48 bases in frame from the first base. TCRbeta CDR3 regions were amplified from genomic DNA by means of the immunoSEQ Assay, a bias-controlled multiplex PCR. The authors' pipeline ran thus. The number of nucleated cells in each sample was estimated by amplification of reference gene primers within the assay. To quantify the absolute abundance of each unique TCRbeta CDR3 rearrangement, sequence reads were collapsed and filtered. Productive Simpson clonality was computed per sample as the square root of Simpson's diversity index over productive rearrangements. The source is immuneACCESS, and TCRdb retained only in-frame sequences with V and J called. Part of the clones is not carried over; for the studies checked, unresolved V genes explain less than half of this, and the remainder is unexplained. V and J calls and clone size are given by that table; D and trimming were obtained from the DNA. This sample holds about 95,000 clones; under 90% were observed only once. The top ten hold more than 5% of the sample.

One collaborating source in Seattle enrolled patients while the patients were actively infected and followed the patients over time throughout the course of disease. Collaborating institutions collected whole blood in K2EDTA tubes following their own protocols. Collaborator samples were shipped for TCRbeta analysis as frozen whole blood, isolated PBMCs, or DNA extracted from either sample type. Note on this clone: Its antigen remains unidentified. The input lacks base qualities; no much larger clone sits a single base away.

What the authors observed across the whole study: Clinical and demographic metadata were provided uncurated, with the amount varying by source and participant.

This TCR derives from a man aged 60 to 69 with COVID-19, enrolled during active disease. This receptor chain uses TRBV21-1 and TRBJ2-2; whether TRBD2, the table's D call, matches the DNA was not checked. TRBV21-1 is a known pseudogene. The specimen was peripheral blood. The sequenced DNA is TGTGCCAGCAGCAAAGCCTCCCAGGGAGGGTCCGGGGAGCTGTTTTTT. It specifies CASSKASQGGSGELFF.